Following are 11 T cell receptor beta chains from one sample sequenced in a study of identifying expanded T cells in peripheral blood (dated by TCRdb to the late 2010s). Libraries were built with the immunoSEQ multiplex PCR assay. TCRdb retrieved this table from immuneACCESS and kept in-frame rearrangements only. Not all clones are present; in checked studies, unresolved V genes account for under half, and no reason is known for the remainder. The sample contains about 82,000 clones, approximately 90% of them found a single time. The biggest ten clones account for 7.3% of the sample. The sample comprised blood. Receptor source: a person aged 18 to 75 in good health.

V usage is TRBV30 and J usage is TRBJ2-3; TRBD2 matches at 11 bases. V shed 2 bases and J 6 bases; nucleotides not matched to a gene: 7. Germline V gene lookup returns CDR1 GTSNPN and CDR2 SVGIG (reference sequence). The CDR3 extends over 15 amino acids. Written as DNA, the CDR3 is TGTGCCTGGAGTACCGGGACTAGCGGAGGGGATACGCAGTATTTT. Encoded protein: CAWSTGTSGGDTQYF.

This rearrangement joins TRBV7-9 to TRBJ2-7; TRBD1 matches 8 bases. Per the germline V gene, CDR1 is SEHNR and CDR2 is FQNEAQ (reference sequence). The CDR3 spans 18 residues. Trimming at V came to 0 bases and at J to 1 base, leaving 11 bases not matched to a gene. CDR3 sequence: CASSLALVQGAPSYEQYF. The CDR3 DNA sequence: TGTGCCAGCAGCTTAGCGTTAGTGCAGGGGGCTCCTTCCTACGAGCAGTACTTC.

V and J are TRBV4-1 and TRBJ1-5, with TRBD1 identical over 11 bases. Germline assignment: CDR1 MGHRA and CDR2 YSYEKL. With 3 bases clipped from V and 6 bases from J, the junction kept 7 bases outside the gene matches. This CDR3 comprises 16 residues. The CDR3 bases are TGCGCCAGCAGCCAGGGGGACAGGGGGTCGGGTCAGCCCCAGCATTTT. This codes for CASSQGDRGSGQPQHF.

The V and J genes are TRBV4-3 and TRBJ2-7; 11 bases match TRBD1. Losses at the gene ends were 3 bases for V and 3 bases for J; bases not matched to a gene: 4. CDR3 length: 15 amino acids. Per the germline V gene, CDR1 is LGHNA and CDR2 is YSLEER. CDR3 coding DNA: TGCGCCAGCAGCCAGGACAGGGGGCGCGACTACGAGCAGTACTTC. It translates to CASSQDRGRDYEQYF.

The rearrangement uses TRBV6-1 and TRBJ1-1, with TRBD1 as a possible D gene (6 bases). V was clipped by 6 bases and J by 1 base, with 9 bases between them. This CDR3 spans 13 amino acids. The germline V gene encodes CDR1 MNHNS and CDR2 SASEGT. The CDR3 nucleotides are TGTGCCAGCAGGGGGGGCGGGAACACTGAAGCTTTCTTT. This codes for CASRGGGNTEAFF.

The rearrangement uses TRBV30 and TRBJ2-3; TRBD2 aligns across 9 bases. V was clipped by 0 bases and J by 2 bases; unmatched bases: 6. The germline CDR1 and CDR2 sequences are GTSNPN and SVGIG (reference sequence). CDR3 length: 16 residues. The CDR3 spells CAWSVRRGGATDTQYF. CDR3 bases: TGTGCCTGGAGTGTACGTCGCGGGGGGGCCACAGATACGCAGTATTTT.

This clone was seen once. This chain links TRBV11-2 with TRBJ1-2; no clear D. V was pared by 10 bases and J by 13 bases, with 22 bases between. Germline V lookup: CDR1 SGHAT, CDR2 FQNNGV. The CDR3 contains 12 residues. The CDR3 spells CAIKSSSTKGTF. The CDR3 DNA reads TGTGCCATCAAGAGCTCTTCAACTAAGGGCACCTTC.

The rearrangement uses TRBV6-5 and TRBJ1-2, with a tentative D call TRBD1 (5 bases). This CDR3 has 15 residues. The V end was cut by 6 bases, the J end by 1 base, with 15 bases between. Germline loops: CDR1 MNHEY, CDR2 SVGAGI. CDR3 sequence (DNA): TGTGCCAGCAGGGGGGGTGCTGGAGTTAACTATGGCTACACCTTC. This codes for CASRGGAGVNYGYTF.

This sequence joins TRBV15 and TRBJ2-6; 11 bases are a match to TRBD2. CDR3 size: 21 residues. Germline assignment: CDR1 LNHNV and CDR2 YYDKDF (reference sequence). V shed 0 bases, J shed 1 base, and the junction held 11 bases outside the gene matches. CDR3 in DNA: TGTGCCACCAGCAGAGATCGGGCTAGCGGGAGGCAGAGGTCTGGGGCCAACGTCCTGACTTTC. Its translation: CATSRDRASGRQRSGANVLTF.

The chain is built from TRBV7-2 and TRBJ2-1, with D uncertain. The germline V gene encodes CDR1 SGHTA and CDR2 FQGNSA. Deletions cut 5 bases from V and 10 bases from J, with 6 bases between. This CDR3 spans 10 amino acids. The CDR3 nucleotides are TGTGCCAGCAGCCACCCAGAGCAGTTCTTC. This encodes CASSHPEQFF.

The V and J genes are TRBV19 and TRBJ2-5; tentatively, D is TRBD2 (6 bases). V was trimmed by 7 bases and J by 12 bases, leaving 27 bases between them. This CDR3 region has 15 residues. Germline V gene data show CDR1 as LNHDA and CDR2 as SQIVND (reference sequence). This CDR3 reads CASTRGTSGLGAKYF. Written as DNA, the CDR3 is TGTGCCAGTACTCGCGGGACCTCGGGCCTCGGCGCAAAGTACTTC.